This paragraph reports one T cell receptor (beta chain). Method: immunoSEQ multiplex PCR; TCRdb's copy keeps in-frame clones and lacks some. The sample consists of tens of thousands of clones, 90% of them appearing once. The sample originates from a study of T cell responses to AZD1222 COVID-19 vaccine. The sample consisted of peripheral blood, taken 28 days after the second AZD1222 dose. The sequence derives from an adult who received the AZD1222 COVID-19 vaccine.

The chain's CDR3 is CASRSGTPQETQYF. The CDR3 DNA reads as TGCGCCAGCAGATCCGGGACGCCACAAGAGACCCAGTACTTC. This chain uses TRBV10-2 with TRBJ2-5; D assignment may be TRBD1 or TRBD2 (5 bases each). CDR3 length: 14 residues. Germline CDR1 reads WSHSY; CDR2 reads SAAADI. V lost 6 bases to trimming and J lost 2 bases, with 13 bases between them.